This T cell receptor beta chain derives from a study of T-cell memory formation after mild COVID-19. Germline CDR1 and CDR2: SQVTM and ANQGSEA. Germline trimming cut 8 bases from V and 0 bases from J; bases unmatched to any gene: 10. The CDR3 length is 15 residues. MiXCR was run by TCRdb on the 5' RACE reads, yielding one entry per CDR3 protein. The sample shows roughly 140,000 distinct CDR3 sequences, 13% to 15% of them seen only once. The chain is built from TRBV29-1 and TRBJ2-3; 8 bases fit TRBD2. The source of this sequence is an adult woman who had mild COVID-19 (a few samples of this study predate the infection). Cell type and time point are not known. Material for sequencing was PBMCs or a T cell subset sorted from them (not recorded which). CDR3 sequence reads: CSTSGMLSSTDTQYF. In DNA form, the CDR3 reads TGCAGCACTAGCGGCATGCTTTCTAGCACAGATACGCAGTATTTT.